These 19 T cell receptor beta chains were sequenced from one sample in a study of T-cell reconstitution after alpha-beta-depleted transplantation in children. It was with unique molecular identifiers that the TCRbeta library was prepared. MiXCR was run by TCRdb on the PCR reads, yielding one entry per CDR3 protein. The table records about 600,000 distinct CDR3 sequences, 23% of them present only once. Sequencing was performed on PBMCs, mostly from graft donor cells, taken 360 days after TCRalphabeta/CD19-depleted stem cell transplant. The receptors stem from a boy younger than two who had a stem cell transplant for acute myeloid leukemia, so the T cells may come from the graft donor.

This chain connects TRBV28 to TRBJ2-3; no firm D call. The CDR3 loop spans 14 amino acids. Per germline, CDR1 MDHEN and CDR2 SYDVKM. Deletions cut 5 bases from V and 2 bases from J, with 11 bases between. The CDR3 spells CASSEVLTTDTQYF. The CDR3 DNA is TGTGCCAGCAGTGAAGTCTTAACCACAGATACGCAGTATTTT.

This clonotype was picked up a small number of times. The chain uses TRBV9 and TRBJ2-1, with 8 bases identical to TRBD2. The CDR3 extends over 15 amino acids. The V segment lost 0 bases and the J segment 10 bases; nucleotides outside the gene matches: 9. CDR1 and CDR2 from the germline V gene are SGDLS and YYNGEE. CDR3 DNA: TGTGCCAGCAGCGTAGGTTCGGGGGGGCTAGGGGAGCAGTTCTTC. Its protein product is CASSVGSGGLGEQFF.

The chain has TRBV6-2 or TRBV6-3 and TRBJ1-2; tentative D call: TRBD1 (5 bases). The V gene's germline CDR1 is MNHEY and CDR2 SVGEGT. The V gene lost 7 bases and the J gene lost 2 bases, with 8 bases spanning the gap. The CDR3 has 12 residues. The CDR3 coding sequence is TGTGCCAGCAAGGGGATGAACTATGGCTACACCTTC. Amino acids: CASKGMNYGYTF.

To note about this clonotype: A single base separates this from a much larger clone, so it may be a read error. The V call is TRBV5-1, the J call TRBJ2-5; unclear D gene. Trimming stripped 5 bases from V and 0 bases from J, with 11 bases between. Germline V CDR1 and CDR2: SGHRS, YFSETQ. There are 14 residues in the CDR3. DNA for the CDR3: TGCGCCAGCAGATTTCGGCCGTACCAAGAGACCCAGTACTTC. Translation: CASRFRPYQETQYF.

This clonotype was detected ten times or more. This rearrangement joins TRBV13 to TRBJ2-5, with D uncertain. V was trimmed by 7 bases and J by 3 bases, leaving 15 bases between them. The CDR3 has 14 amino acids. Germline V gene data show CDR1 as PRHDT and CDR2 as FYEKMQ (reference sequence). The CDR3 region is CASTSWELKETQYF. The CDR3 DNA reads TGTGCCAGCACCAGCTGGGAACTCAAAGAGACCCAGTACTTC.

The V and J genes are TRBV6-5 and TRBJ2-3, with D maybe TRBD1 (6 bases). The CDR3 has 14 amino acids. Trimming cost V 2 bases and J 4 bases, with 10 bases left between them. Germline V lookup: CDR1 MNHEY, CDR2 SVGAGI. DNA for the CDR3: TGTGCCAGCAGTTACGCACAGGGTGCAGATACGCAGTATTTT. Its translation is CASSYAQGADTQYF.

This clonotype was recorded at least ten times. The V call is TRBV5-1, the J call TRBJ2-7; perhaps TRBD2 as D (6 bases). Looked up from germline, CDR1 is SGHRS and CDR2 is YFSETQ. The CDR3 runs 14 residues. The ends were cut back, 2 bases at V and 2 bases at J, with 11 bases in the middle. The CDR3 loop is CASSFGTAAYEQYF. The CDR3 nucleotides are TGCGCCAGCAGCTTTGGGACTGCAGCCTACGAGCAGTACTTC.

This clonotype was recorded at least ten times. This chain connects TRBV29-1 to TRBJ1-1; unclear D gene. Trimming took off 0 bases at V and 0 bases at J, with 11 bases between the two ends. This CDR3 has 15 amino acids. Germline V gene data show CDR1 as SQVTM and CDR2 as ANQGSEA. CDR3 amino acids: CSVEDGLGMNTEAFF. The CDR3 DNA is TGCAGCGTTGAAGATGGGCTTGGGATGAACACTGAAGCTTTCTTT. The full variable domain, with the rest looked up from reference TRBV29-1 and TRBJ1-1, is SAVISQKPSRDICQRGTSLTIQCQVDSQVTMMFWYRQQPGQSLTLIATANQGSEATYESGFVIDKFPISRPNLTFSTLTVSNMSPEDSSIYLCSVEDGLGMNTEAFFGQGTRLTVV.

This chain uses TRBV24-1 with TRBJ1-1; the match to TRBD1 covers 8 bases. Germline CDR1 and CDR2: KGHDR and SFDVKD. V lost 1 base to trimming and J lost 5 bases; unmatched junction nucleotides: 5. The CDR3 sequence is 15 residues long. The CDR3 reads CATSDFWTGWTEAFF. CDR3 DNA: TGTGCCACCAGTGATTTCTGGACAGGGTGGACTGAAGCTTTCTTT.

This clonotype was recorded only once. The chain carries TRBV20-1 and TRBJ2-7; 7 positions match TRBD1. Germline-derived CDR1 and CDR2 are DFQATT and SNEGSKA (reference sequence). The CDR3 totals 13 residues. The trim removed 6 bases at V and 6 bases at J, leaving 11 bases unmatched. The CDR3 sequence: CSARLDRFGEQYF. The CDR3 DNA reads as TGCAGTGCGAGGCTGGACAGGTTTGGCGAGCAGTACTTC.

This chain links TRBV28 with TRBJ2-5; D is unresolved. The CDR3 has 11 amino acids. Germline CDR1 and CDR2: MDHEN and SYDVKM. Between the trimmed V and J ends, which lost 8 bases and 1 base, there was a span of 5 bases. In DNA, the CDR3 is TGTGCCAGCCACAGCCAAGAGACCCAGTACTTC. Protein product: CASHSQETQYF.

This clonotype was seen repeatedly, ten times or more. V is TRBV15 and J is TRBJ1-5; D unclear. V was pared by 3 bases and J by 4 bases, with 7 bases between. In germline, CDR1 is LNHNV, CDR2 YYDKDF (reference sequence). The CDR3 has 13 amino acids. The CDR3 loop reads CATSSFGNQPQHF. CDR3 DNA: TGTGCCACCAGCAGTTTCGGAAATCAGCCCCAGCATTTT.

At least ten counts were recorded for this clonotype. V usage is TRBV12-3 or TRBV12-4 and J usage is TRBJ2-2; D is uncertain. The CDR3 loop spans 14 amino acids. V lost 2 bases and J lost 2, with 6 bases in between. The CDR3 bases are TGTGCCAGCAGTTTATCAGATAACACCGGGGAGCTGTTTTTT. Protein sequence: CASSLSDNTGELFF.

This clonotype was seen a few times. The chain uses TRBV7-9 and TRBJ1-2; 8 bases align to TRBD1. Losses at the gene ends were 3 bases for V and 6 bases for J; bases not matched to a gene: 6. Germline lookup yields CDR1 SEHNR and CDR2 FQNEAQ (reference sequence). This CDR3 is built from 14 residues. CDR3 coding DNA: TGTGCCAGCAGCTTTTTCAGACAGGGGAATGGCTACACCTTC. Translating it yields CASSFFRQGNGYTF.

This clonotype was seen at least ten times. The genes are TRBV29-1 and TRBJ2-3, with D possibly matching TRBD2 (5 bases). The germline V gene encodes CDR1 SQVTM and CDR2 ANQGSEA. V dropped 4 bases and J dropped 2 bases, with 10 bases sitting between them. The CDR3 has 13 residues. CDR3 protein: CSVAGLLTDTQYF. In DNA form, the CDR3 reads TGCAGCGTTGCCGGACTCCTCACAGATACGCAGTATTTT.

The chain carries TRBV6-5 and TRBJ1-1, with a weak D call TRBD1 (6 bases). The germline CDR1 and CDR2 sequences are MNHEY and SVGAGI. This CDR3 spans 11 amino acids. V lost 7 bases to trimming and J lost 11 bases, with 14 bases between them. The CDR3 loop is CASIKGDTAFF. The CDR3 DNA reads TGTGCCAGCATCAAAGGGGACACTGCTTTCTTT.

The V call is TRBV27, the J call TRBJ2-1, with D tentatively TRBD1 (5 bases). The CDR3 is made up of 13 amino acids. Between the trimmed V and J ends, which lost 0 bases and 10 bases, there was a span of 10 bases. The germline gives CDR1 MNHEY, CDR2 SMNVEV (reference sequence). The CDR3 DNA reads as TGTGCCAGCAGTTTATCAGCAGGGTGGGAGCAGTTCTTC. Translated, it gives CASSLSAGWEQFF.

The sample holds many counts of this clonotype. The chain joins TRBV28 to TRBJ2-3; TRBD2 matches 8 bases. Unmatched junction bases numbered 9, after V lost 5 bases and J lost 5 bases. Germline V gene sequence: CDR1 MDHEN, CDR2 SYDVKM. The CDR3 sequence is 15 residues long. Here the CDR3 DNA reads TGTGCCAGCAGTCCCGGGGGGGCAGGCAAAGATACGCAGTATTTT. Protein: CASSPGGAGKDTQYF. The whole variable domain, filled in from reference TRBV28 and TRBJ2-3, reads DVKVTQSSRYLVKRTGEKVFLECVQDMDHENMFWYRQDPGLGLRLIYFSYDVKMKEKGDIPEGYSVSREKKERFSLILESASTNQTSMYLCASSPGGAGKDTQYFGPGTRLTVL.

The CDR3 reads CSARDQGHYGYTF. The DNA for the CDR3 is TGCAGTGCTAGAGATCAGGGACACTATGGCTACACCTTC. The chain is built from TRBV20-1 and TRBJ1-2, with D possibly TRBD1 on 5 matching bases. The CDR3 sequence is 13 residues long. V was trimmed by 0 bases and J by 3 bases, leaving 8 bases between them. Germline lookup yields CDR1 DFQATT and CDR2 SNEGSKA (reference sequence).